The 6 T cell receptor beta chains in this list originate from one sample, sequenced in a study of cytomegalovirus exposure and HLA in healthy donors. PCR involved 60 Vbeta and 13 Jbeta primers. TCRdb's table, derived via immunoSEQ multiplex PCR, lists solely in-frame clones and lacks some. The sample totals around 130,000 clones. Sequencing was performed on PBMCs. The receptors derive from a woman aged 40 to 50 in good health and CMV-seronegative.

The chain joins TRBV5-1 to TRBJ2-7, with TRBD1 as a possible D gene (6 bases). CDR3 length: 15 amino acids. Trimming pared 4 bases from V and 2 bases from J, leaving 16 bases between. CDR1 is SGHRS, CDR2 YFSETQ, per germline. CDR3 amino acids: CASSPDAGTTYEQYF. CDR3 bases: TGCGCCAGCAGCCCCGACGCCGGGACAACCTACGAGCAGTACTTC.

The chain uses TRBV5-1 and TRBJ1-1; TRBD1 aligns across 7 bases. Germline V gives CDR1 SGHRS, CDR2 YFSETQ. This CDR3 is 14 amino acids long. J gave up 8 bases and V 5 bases, and 12 bases lay outside the gene matches. For the CDR3, the DNA is TGCGCCAGCAGTCTGTGGGGGACAGAGGCCGAAGCTTTCTTT. Amino acids: CASSLWGTEAEAFF.

The chain uses TRBV10-3 and TRBJ1-2; 8 bases are shared with TRBD1. CDR3 size: 14 residues. Germline V gene lookup returns CDR1 ENHRY and CDR2 SYGVKD. The V segment lost 6 bases and the J segment 1 base; nucleotides outside the gene matches: 4. The CDR3 DNA is TGTGCCATCAGAATGACAGGGGATAACTATGGCTACACCTTC. Translated, it gives CAIRMTGDNYGYTF.

V gene TRBV7-8 combines with J gene TRBJ1-2, with 7 nucleotides matching TRBD1. Germline loops: CDR1 SGHVS, CDR2 FQNEAQ. This CDR3 is built from 12 residues. The V segment lost 4 bases and the J segment 8 bases; nucleotides outside the gene matches: 4. The chain's CDR3 is CASSSTGPGYTF. The CDR3 nucleotides read TGTGCCAGCAGCTCGACAGGGCCCGGCTACACCTTC.

The chain uses TRBV7-2 and TRBJ2-1; no clear D gene. The length of the CDR3 is 12 residues. Germline CDR1 and CDR2: SGHTA and FQGNSA. V gave up 4 bases and J gave up 9 bases, with 10 bases separating them. The CDR3 region has the DNA TGTGCCAGCAGCTACTTAGTTGGTGAGCAGTTCTTC. Translated, it gives CASSYLVGEQFF.

The DNA of the CDR3 is TGTGCCAGAAGCTTATTACGGGACAGGGGTTTATTT. Translating it yields CARSLLRDRGLF. V is TRBV7-5 and J is TRBJ1-5; the table names TRBD1, a call not compared with the DNA. TRBV7-5 is flagged as a pseudogene. There are 12 residues in the CDR3.